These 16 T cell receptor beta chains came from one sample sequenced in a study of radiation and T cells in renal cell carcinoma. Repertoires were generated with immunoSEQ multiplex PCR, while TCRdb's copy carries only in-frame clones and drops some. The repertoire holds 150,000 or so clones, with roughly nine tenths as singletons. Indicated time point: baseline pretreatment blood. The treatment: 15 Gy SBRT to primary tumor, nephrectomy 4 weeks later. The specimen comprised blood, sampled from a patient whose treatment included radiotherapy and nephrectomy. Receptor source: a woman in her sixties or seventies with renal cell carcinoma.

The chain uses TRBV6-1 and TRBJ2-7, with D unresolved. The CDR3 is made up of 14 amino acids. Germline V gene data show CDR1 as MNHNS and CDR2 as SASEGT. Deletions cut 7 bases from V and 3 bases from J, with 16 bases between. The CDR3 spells CASTGVKPGYEQYF. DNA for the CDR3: TGTGCCAGCACTGGGGTCAAGCCTGGCTACGAGCAGTACTTC.

CDR3: CASSLDGSGQETQYF. The CDR3 bases are TGTGCCAGCAGCTTAGACGGGTCCGGACAAGAGACCCAGTACTTC. V usage is TRBV7-9 and J usage is TRBJ2-5, with D unclear. Germline V gene sequence: CDR1 SEHNR, CDR2 FQNEAQ (reference sequence). This CDR3 has 15 amino acids. V was clipped by 1 base and J by 2 bases, with 11 bases between them.

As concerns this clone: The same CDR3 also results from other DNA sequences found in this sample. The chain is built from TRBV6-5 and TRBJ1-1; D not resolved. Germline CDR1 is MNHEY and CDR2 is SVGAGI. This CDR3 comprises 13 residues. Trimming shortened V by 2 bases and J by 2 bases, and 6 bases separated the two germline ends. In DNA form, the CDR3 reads TGTGCCAGCAGTTACAAGGGAAACACTGAAGCTTTCTTT. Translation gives CASSYKGNTEAFF.

CDR3 sequence (DNA): TGTGCCAGCAGCTCGACTTTCAGGGTCCACGAGCAGTACTTC. This sequence encodes CASSSTFRVHEQYF. This rearrangement joins TRBV5-4 to TRBJ2-7; D is perhaps TRBD1 (5 bases). CDR3 size: 14 residues. V lost 3 bases and J 5 bases, leaving 15 bases between the germline ends. Germline CDR1 and CDR2: SGHNT and YYREEE (reference sequence).

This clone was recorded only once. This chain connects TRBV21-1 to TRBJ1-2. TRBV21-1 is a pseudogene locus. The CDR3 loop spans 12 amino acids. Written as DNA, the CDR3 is TGTGCCAGCAGCAAATTGATCTATGGCTACACCTTC. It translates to CASSKLIYGYTF.

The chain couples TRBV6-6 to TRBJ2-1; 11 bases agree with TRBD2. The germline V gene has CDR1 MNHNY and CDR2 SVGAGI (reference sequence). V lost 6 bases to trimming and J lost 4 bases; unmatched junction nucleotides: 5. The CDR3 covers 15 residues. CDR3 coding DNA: TGTGCCAGCAGGGCTAGCGGGGGGCCTTACAATGAGCAGTTCTTC. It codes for CASRASGGPYNEQFF.

The CDR3 here is CASSLRTGGDGNSPLHF. The CDR3 nucleotides read TGCGCCAGCAGCCTCAGGACAGGGGGCGACGGTAATTCACCCCTCCACTTT. The V gene is TRBV10-1, the J gene TRBJ1-6, with 11 bases identical to TRBD1. The V gene's germline CDR1 is WNHNN and CDR2 SYGVQD (reference sequence). V gave up 6 bases and J gave up 6 bases; unmatched junction bases: 10. The CDR3 has 17 residues.

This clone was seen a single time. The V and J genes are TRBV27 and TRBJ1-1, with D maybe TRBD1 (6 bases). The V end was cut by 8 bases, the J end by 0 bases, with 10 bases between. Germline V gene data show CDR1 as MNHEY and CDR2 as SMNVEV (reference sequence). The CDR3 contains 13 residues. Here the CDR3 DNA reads TGTGCCAGCTCGAGGGGGATGAACACTGAAGCTTTCTTT. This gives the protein CASSRGMNTEAFF.

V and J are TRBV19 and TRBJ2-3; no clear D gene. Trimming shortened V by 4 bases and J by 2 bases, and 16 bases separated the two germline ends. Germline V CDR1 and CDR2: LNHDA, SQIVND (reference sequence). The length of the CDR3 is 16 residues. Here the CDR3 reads CASSTSSNYPTDTQYF. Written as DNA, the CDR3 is TGTGCCAGTAGTACCTCCTCTAATTACCCCACAGATACGCAGTATTTT. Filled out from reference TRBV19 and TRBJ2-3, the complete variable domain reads DGGITQSPKYLFRKEGQNVTLSCEQNLNHDAMYWYRQDPGQGLRLIYYSQIVNDFQKGDIAEGYSVSREKKESFPLTVTSAQKNPTAFYLCASSTSSNYPTDTQYFGPGTRLTVL.

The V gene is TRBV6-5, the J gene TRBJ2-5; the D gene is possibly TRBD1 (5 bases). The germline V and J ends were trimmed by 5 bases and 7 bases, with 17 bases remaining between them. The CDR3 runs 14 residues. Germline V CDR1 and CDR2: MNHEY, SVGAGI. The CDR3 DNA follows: TGTGCCAGCAGTAAGGGTAGCCTAAGGGGGACCCAGTACTTC. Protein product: CASSKGSLRGTQYF.

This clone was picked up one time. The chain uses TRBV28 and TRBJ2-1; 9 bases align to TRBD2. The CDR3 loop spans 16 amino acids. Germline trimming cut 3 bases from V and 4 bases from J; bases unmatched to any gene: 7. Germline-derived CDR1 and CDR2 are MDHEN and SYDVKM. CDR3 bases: TGTGCCAGCAGTTTTGGCGGGGGGGCCAAGTACAATGAGCAGTTCTTC. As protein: CASSFGGGAKYNEQFF.

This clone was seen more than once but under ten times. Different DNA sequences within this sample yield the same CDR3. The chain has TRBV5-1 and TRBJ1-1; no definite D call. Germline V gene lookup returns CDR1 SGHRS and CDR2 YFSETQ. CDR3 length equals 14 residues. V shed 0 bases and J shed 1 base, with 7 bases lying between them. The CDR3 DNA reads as TGCGCCAGCAGCTTGGCCTTGGGGAACACTGAAGCTTTCTTT. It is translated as CASSLALGNTEAFF.

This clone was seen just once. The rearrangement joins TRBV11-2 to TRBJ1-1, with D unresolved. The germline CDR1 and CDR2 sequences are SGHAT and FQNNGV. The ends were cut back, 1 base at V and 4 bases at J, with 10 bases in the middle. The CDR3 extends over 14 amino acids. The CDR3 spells CASSLGSGITEAFF. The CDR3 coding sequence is TGTGCCAGCAGCTTAGGGAGCGGGATCACTGAAGCTTTCTTT. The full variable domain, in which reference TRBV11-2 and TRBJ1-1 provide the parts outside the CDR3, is EAGVAQSPRYKIIEKRQSVAFWCNPISGHATLYWYQQILGQGPKLLIQFQNNGVVDDSQLPKDRFSAERLKGVDSTLKIQPAKLEDSAVYLCASSLGSGITEAFFGQGTRLTVV.

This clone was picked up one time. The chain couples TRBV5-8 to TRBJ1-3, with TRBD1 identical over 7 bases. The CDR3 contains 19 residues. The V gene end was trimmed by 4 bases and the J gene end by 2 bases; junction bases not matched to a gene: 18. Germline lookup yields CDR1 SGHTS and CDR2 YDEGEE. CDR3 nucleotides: TGTGCCAGCAGCCCTCGCCGCGCCCGACAGGGTCGGCCTGGAAACACCATATATTTT. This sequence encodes CASSPRRARQGRPGNTIYF.

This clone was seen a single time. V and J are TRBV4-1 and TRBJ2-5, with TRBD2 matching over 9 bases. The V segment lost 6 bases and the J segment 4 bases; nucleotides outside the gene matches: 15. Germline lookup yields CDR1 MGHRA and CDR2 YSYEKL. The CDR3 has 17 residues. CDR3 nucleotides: TGCGCCAGCAGTCAAAGGCGGGCGGGGGGGCCGGCAGAGACCCAGTACTTC. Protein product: CASSQRRAGGPAETQYF.

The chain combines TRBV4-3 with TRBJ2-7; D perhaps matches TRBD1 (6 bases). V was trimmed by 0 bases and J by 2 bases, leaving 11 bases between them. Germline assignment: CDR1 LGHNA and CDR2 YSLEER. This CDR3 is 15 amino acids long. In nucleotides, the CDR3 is TGCGCCAGCAGCCAAGAGGGCAGGGGAACCTACGAGCAGTACTTC. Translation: CASSQEGRGTYEQYF.